This T cell receptor beta chain was sequenced for a study of cytomegalovirus exposure and HLA in healthy donors. The study ran its PCR with 60 Vbeta and 13 Jbeta primers. The method was immunoSEQ multiplex PCR; TCRdb's version includes in-frame clones alone and lacks a portion of them. The table has 100,000 to 150,000 clones, 60% to 85% seen once; the top ten hold roughly 3.6%. Overall study findings and caveats: The study reported that TCR beta sequences accurately predicted HLA-A and HLA-B alleles in most subjects. Reports described diagnosis of cytomegalovirus status by the classifier as highly specific and sensitive.

The CDR3 is 14 amino acids. The germline V gene has CDR1 SGHNT and CDR2 YENEEA. V was clipped by 1 base and J by 1 base, with 7 bases between them. This clone occurred once. Its antigen is still unknown. Sequencing used PBMCs. The sequence derives from a man aged 25-45 years in good health and CMV-seronegative. V usage is TRBV11-3 and J usage is TRBJ1-1; D is undetermined. CDR3: CASSLGHQNTEAFF. The DNA of the CDR3 is TGTGCCAGCAGCTTAGGACATCAGAACACTGAAGCTTTCTTT.